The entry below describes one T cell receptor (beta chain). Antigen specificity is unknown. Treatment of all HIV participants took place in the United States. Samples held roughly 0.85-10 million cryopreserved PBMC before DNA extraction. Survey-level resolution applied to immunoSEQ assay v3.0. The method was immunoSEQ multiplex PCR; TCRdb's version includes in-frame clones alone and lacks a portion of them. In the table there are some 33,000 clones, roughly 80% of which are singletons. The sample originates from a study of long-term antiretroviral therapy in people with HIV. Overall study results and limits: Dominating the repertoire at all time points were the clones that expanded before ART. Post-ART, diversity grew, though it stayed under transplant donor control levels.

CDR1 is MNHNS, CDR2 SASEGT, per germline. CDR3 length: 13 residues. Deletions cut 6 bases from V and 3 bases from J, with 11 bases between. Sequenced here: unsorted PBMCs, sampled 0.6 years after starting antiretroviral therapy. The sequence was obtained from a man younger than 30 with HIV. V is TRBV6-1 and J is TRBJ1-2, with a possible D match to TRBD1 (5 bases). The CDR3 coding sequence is TGTGCCAGCAGACCCGGACAAGACTATGGCTACACCTTC. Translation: CASRPGQDYGYTF.